This T cell receptor beta chain was recovered during a study of cytomegalovirus exposure and HLA in healthy donors. Whereas donors were nominally healthy upon sampling, unrecorded immune exposures were probable. J lost 0 bases, V lost 4 bases, and 5 bases had no gene match. The CDR3 length is 16 residues. CDR1 is MDHEN and CDR2 is SYDVKM in the germline V gene. Primers: 60 Vbeta forward and 13 Jbeta reverse. Produced via immunoSEQ multiplex PCR; TCRdb's table is partial and in-frame only. The profile shows 150,000 to 180,000 clones, 80% of them singletons. This rearrangement joins TRBV28 to TRBJ1-4, with 7 bases that match TRBD1. Specimen: PBMCs. This TCR derives from a woman in her 40s in good health and CMV-seropositive. The CDR3 reads CASSSRQGPTNEKLFF. As DNA, the CDR3 is TGTGCCAGCAGTTCCAGACAGGGACCAACTAATGAAAAACTGTTTTTT.